The following is a T cell receptor (beta chain) sequence with its context. The data were taken from a study of blood T cell repertoires in COVID-19. Study background: Samples came from the United States, Italy and Spain, spanning acute and convalescent COVID-19.

Sequencing was performed with immunoSEQ multiplex PCR; in TCRdb, only in-frame clones are kept and a portion is missing. The sample includes over 150,000 clones, 70% to 90% seen only once; the top ten take approximately 1.1%. In germline, CDR1 is SGHRS, CDR2 YFSETQ. V shed 4 bases and J 5 bases; nucleotides not matched to a gene: 7. This CDR3 spans 15 amino acids. The source material was peripheral blood. The sequence derives from a man younger than 40 with acute or convalescent COVID-19. This chain joins TRBV5-1 and TRBJ2-3; 10 bases match TRBD1. CDR3 in DNA: TGCGCCAGCAGCCTGAGACAGGGGGCTGGAGATACGCAGTATTTT. This encodes CASSLRQGAGDTQYF.